This TCR beta chain was sequenced for a study of cytomegalovirus exposure and HLA in healthy donors. The study's findings and limits: A later analysis found first-cohort TCR clusters tended to co-occur in the 90 to 150 validation repertoires.

About this clone: Antigen unknown.

The germline V gene has CDR1 SQVTM and CDR2 ANQGSEA. The CDR3 runs to 12 residues. Trimming took off 8 bases at V and 1 base at J, with 11 bases between the two ends. Using immunoSEQ multiplex PCR, the repertoire was profiled, and TCRdb retains in-frame clones only, with some absent. The profile shows around 150,000 clones, approximately 86% of them singletons. Material: PBMCs. This clonotype originated in a woman between 18 and 29 years old in good health and CMV-seropositive. This sequence joins TRBV29-1 and TRBJ1-1; D is uncertain. The CDR3 loop is CSFYYRNTEAFF. CDR3 DNA: TGCAGCTTCTACTATCGGAACACTGAAGCTTTCTTT.